Listed here are 17 T cell receptor beta chains from one sample, sequenced in a study of T cell responses to AZD1222 COVID-19 vaccine. The protocol was immunoSEQ multiplex PCR, while the TCRdb copy is restricted to in-frame clones and leaves out a portion. The sample gives 100,000 to 150,000 clones, about nine tenths of which show up once; 7.2% is in the top ten. The sequencing here drew on peripheral blood, taken on day 0 of AZD1222 vaccination. The receptor set was obtained from an adult in good health.

This sequence joins TRBV19 and TRBJ2-7; TRBD1 matches 7 bases. Germline loops: CDR1 LNHDA, CDR2 SQIVND (reference sequence). The J segment lost 5 bases and the V segment lost 6 bases, leaving 10 bases of the junction unmatched. The CDR3 extends over 14 amino acids. The CDR3 spells CASSPGTVINEQYF. CDR3 coding DNA: TGTGCCAGTAGCCCCGGGACAGTTATTAACGAGCAGTACTTC.

This sequence joins TRBV5-1 and TRBJ2-1, with TRBD2 identical over 11 bases. Germline lookup yields CDR1 SGHRS and CDR2 YFSETQ. This CDR3 is built from 17 residues. J gave up 8 bases and V 0 bases, and 10 bases lay outside the gene matches. CDR3 sequence reads: CASSLGSRGSGRDEQFF. In DNA form, the CDR3 reads TGCGCCAGCAGCTTGGGTTCAAGGGGTAGCGGGAGGGATGAGCAGTTCTTC.

The chain couples TRBV5-1 to TRBJ2-4; D is possibly TRBD2 (6 bases). V dropped 0 bases and J dropped 9 bases, with 10 bases sitting between them. Germline CDR1 SGHRS, CDR2 YFSETQ. The CDR3 totals 13 residues. The CDR3 is CASSLGLGSIQYF. In DNA, the CDR3 is TGCGCCAGCAGCTTGGGACTAGGTAGCATTCAGTACTTC.

Turning to this clone: The same CDR3 arises from other DNA sequences in this sample as well. The chain is built from TRBV7-9 and TRBJ2-5; D possibly corresponds to TRBD1 (5 bases). This CDR3 spans 13 amino acids. The germline V gene encodes CDR1 SEHNR and CDR2 FQNEAQ (reference sequence). Trimming took 3 bases from V and 5 from J, leaving 10 bases between them. Here the CDR3 reads CASSFQGRETQYF. The CDR3 coding sequence is TGTGCCAGCAGCTTCCAGGGCCGGGAGACCCAGTACTTC.

This chain uses TRBV5-1 with TRBJ2-1; D perhaps matches TRBD2 (7 bases). The germline V gene encodes CDR1 SGHRS and CDR2 YFSETQ. The CDR3 is 15 amino acids. Trimming cost V 5 bases and J 2 bases, with 14 bases left between them. This CDR3 is CASREGGGTYNEQFF. The CDR3 DNA is TGCGCCAGCAGGGAAGGGGGAGGGACCTACAATGAGCAGTTCTTC.

This sequence joins TRBV6-1 and TRBJ2-1, with TRBD2 matching over 11 bases. CDR1 is MNHNS, CDR2 SASEGT, per germline. There are 16 residues in the CDR3. The J segment lost 5 bases and the V segment lost 0 bases, leaving 3 bases of the junction unmatched. The CDR3 loop is CASSEAGSGRDNEQFF. Here the CDR3 DNA reads TGTGCCAGCAGTGAAGCCGGTAGCGGGAGGGACAATGAGCAGTTCTTC.

The J gene is TRBJ1-5, the V gene TRBV10-3, with D perhaps TRBD1 (6 bases). V was trimmed by 6 bases and J by 5 bases, leaving 11 bases between them. In germline, CDR1 is ENHRY, CDR2 SYGVKD. The CDR3 spans 13 residues. The CDR3 spells CAISRDTYQPQHF. CDR3 DNA: TGTGCCATCAGCCGGGACACTTATCAGCCCCAGCATTTT.

This chain joins TRBV2 and TRBJ1-5, with D uncertain. Germline V gene lookup returns CDR1 SNHLY and CDR2 FYNNEI. Deletions cut 6 bases from V and 1 base from J, with 7 bases between. The CDR3 has 13 residues. The CDR3 region has the DNA TGTGCCAGCAGGGCGGGGAGCAATCAGCCCCAGCATTTT. This codes for CASRAGSNQPQHF.

The CDR3 nucleotides read TGTGCCAGCAGCCGGGACCCTAAGGACGAGCAGTACTTC. Translated, it gives CASSRDPKDEQYF. V is TRBV11-2 and J is TRBJ2-7; D is perhaps TRBD1 or TRBD2 (5 bases each). Germline lookup yields CDR1 SGHAT and CDR2 FQNNGV. This CDR3 is 13 amino acids long. Trimming pared 5 bases from V and 5 bases from J, leaving 13 bases between.

The chain uses TRBV19 and TRBJ2-2; a weak D match, TRBD1 (6 bases). CDR1 and CDR2 (germline): LNHDA, SQIVND (reference sequence). The V end was cut by 3 bases, the J end by 5 bases, with 13 bases between. The CDR3 has 15 amino acids. The CDR3 region is CASSIGGRFTGELFF. The CDR3, as DNA: TGTGCCAGTAGTATTGGGGGCCGTTTTACCGGGGAGCTGTTTTTT.

This clone showed up just a few times. The V call is TRBV12-2, the J call TRBJ2-7; no DNA check was done on the table's D call, TRBD1. TRBV12-2 is listed as a pseudogene. The CDR3 contains 16 residues. CDR3 protein: CASRLLPGQGTYEQYF. The CDR3 DNA follows: TGTGCAAGTCGCTTACTTCCGGGACAGGGGACCTACGAGCAGTACTTC.

CDR3 in amino acids: CASSLYAGAGPYEQYF. The CDR3 DNA reads as TGTGCCAGCAGTTTATATGCCGGGGCGGGCCCCTACGAGCAGTACTTC. The J gene is TRBJ2-7, the V gene TRBV27, with D tentatively TRBD1 or TRBD2 (5 bases each). This CDR3 has 16 residues. Trimming removed 1 base at V and 2 bases at J, with 15 bases between. The germline V gene has CDR1 MNHEY and CDR2 SMNVEV (reference sequence).

The gene calls are TRBV19 and TRBJ2-3; 10 bases map to TRBD2. Germline V gives CDR1 LNHDA, CDR2 SQIVND (reference sequence). There are 15 residues in the CDR3. The trim removed 3 bases at V and 2 bases at J, leaving 2 bases unmatched. The CDR3 nucleotides read TGTGCCAGTAGTATCGGACTAGCGGACACAGATACGCAGTATTTT. It encodes CASSIGLADTDTQYF. The full variable domain, completed using reference TRBV19 and TRBJ2-3, is DGGITQSPKYLFRKEGQNVTLSCEQNLNHDAMYWYRQDPGQGLRLIYYSQIVNDFQKGDIAEGYSVSREKKESFPLTVTSAQKNPTAFYLCASSIGLADTDTQYFGPGTRLTVL.

The chain links TRBV28 to TRBJ1-6; D unclear. The V gene's germline CDR1 is MDHEN and CDR2 SYDVKM. This CDR3 comprises 12 residues. V was cut by 9 bases and J by 5 bases, with 8 bases left in between. The CDR3 is CASRLNNSPLHF. The CDR3 DNA follows: TGTGCCAGTAGACTTAATAATTCACCCCTCCACTTT.

The chain has TRBV2 and TRBJ2-2; 14 positions agree with TRBD2. CDR1 and CDR2 (germline): SNHLY, FYNNEI. The CDR3 has 15 residues. The trim removed 6 bases at V and 7 bases at J, leaving 4 bases unmatched. The CDR3 sequence: CASRGLAGVGGELFF. CDR3 in DNA: TGTGCCAGCAGGGGACTAGCGGGAGTAGGCGGGGAGCTGTTTTTT. Full variable domain (remainder filled in from reference TRBV2 and TRBJ2-2): EPEVTQTPSHQVTQMGQEVILRCVPISNHLYFYWYRQILGQKVEFLVSFYNNEISEKSEIFDDQFSVERPDGSNFTLKIRSTKLEDSAMYFCASRGLAGVGGELFFGEGSRLTVL.

The gene calls are TRBV5-1 and TRBJ2-3; no definite D call. Germline V gene data show CDR1 as SGHRS and CDR2 as YFSETQ. The CDR3 is 13 residues long. V was cut by 3 bases and J by 1 base, with 6 bases left in between. The CDR3 here is CASSSDGTDTQYF. The CDR3, as DNA: TGCGCCAGCAGCTCGGACGGCACAGATACGCAGTATTTT.

The rearrangement links TRBV2 to TRBJ1-5; no firm D call. The germline CDR1 and CDR2 sequences are SNHLY and FYNNEI. V lost 1 base and J lost 6, with 7 bases in between. The CDR3 has 13 amino acids. The CDR3 region is CASSEGVRQPQHF. The CDR3 bases are TGTGCCAGCAGTGAAGGGGTTCGTCAGCCCCAGCATTTT.